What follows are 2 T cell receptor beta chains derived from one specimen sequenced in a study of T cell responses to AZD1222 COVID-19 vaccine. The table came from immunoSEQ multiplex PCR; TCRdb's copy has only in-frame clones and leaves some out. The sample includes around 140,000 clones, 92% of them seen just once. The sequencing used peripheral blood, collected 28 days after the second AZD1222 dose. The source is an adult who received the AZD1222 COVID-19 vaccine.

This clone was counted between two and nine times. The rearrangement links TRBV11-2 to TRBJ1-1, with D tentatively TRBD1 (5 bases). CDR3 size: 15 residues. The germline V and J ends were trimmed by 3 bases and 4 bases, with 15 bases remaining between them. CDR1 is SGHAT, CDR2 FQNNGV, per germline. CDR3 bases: TGTGCCAGCAGCTTTCGTCAGGGAGGGAGCACTGAAGCTTTCTTT. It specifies CASSFRQGGSTEAFF.

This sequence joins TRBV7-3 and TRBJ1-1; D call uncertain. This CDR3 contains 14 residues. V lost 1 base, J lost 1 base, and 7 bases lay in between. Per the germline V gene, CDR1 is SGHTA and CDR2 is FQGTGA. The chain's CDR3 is CASSLIKENTEAFF. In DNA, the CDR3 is TGTGCCAGCAGCTTAATCAAGGAGAACACTGAAGCTTTCTTT.